This TCR beta chain is drawn from a study of type 1 and type 2 diabetes patients. Whole-study findings and limits: A median of one highly-expanded CD4+ clone, covering approximately 4% of reads, occurred in type 2 diabetes.

Amplification started from genomic DNA. The TCR beta CDR3 region was amplified using 30 forward and 13 reverse primers. TCRdb analysed the multiplex PCR reads with MiXCR anew, one entry per CDR3 protein. This sample has some 250,000 distinct CDR3 sequences, with approximately 45% found just once. As concerns this clonotype: Its antigen is undetermined.

From germline, CDR1 is LNHDA and CDR2 SQIVND (reference sequence). The CDR3 runs to 17 residues. The V end lost 7 bases, the J end lost 6 bases, and 25 bases lay between the germline ends. The sample was peripheral blood mononuclear cells (PBMCs). This sequence was found in a man between 18 and 29 years old with type 2 diabetes. The chain links TRBV19 to TRBJ1-5, with a tentative D call TRBD1 (5 bases). The CDR3 is CASTSRETPGTSQPQHF. CDR3 DNA: TGTGCCAGTACCTCAAGAGAGACACCCGGGACGAGTCAGCCCCAGCATTTT. The full variable domain, its missing parts supplied by reference TRBV19 and TRBJ1-5, is DGGITQSPKYLFRKEGQNVTLSCEQNLNHDAMYWYRQDPGQGLRLIYYSQIVNDFQKGDIAEGYSVSREKKESFPLTVTSAQKNPTAFYLCASTSRETPGTSQPQHFGDGTRLSIL.